This entry features one T cell receptor (beta chain) sequence. The sample belongs to a study of OX40 agonist ivuxolimab in advanced cancers. On the study more broadly: From roughly 23 to 90 years was the age range, with a mean of 60 years, and nearly 85% were male.

Assay: immunoSEQ multiplex PCR; the TCRdb copy retains only in-frame clones and omits some. The sample lists about 66,000 clones; roughly 77% were seen once. Patients were excluded for autoimmune disease history or systemic immunosuppression. V was clipped by 5 bases and J by 1 base; unmatched bases: 3. Germline assignment: CDR1 SGHTA and CDR2 FQGNSA. The CDR3 contains 15 residues. The sample was CD4+ or CD8+ T cells sorted from blood, taken in a trial of the OX40 agonist ivuxolimab. This chain uses TRBV7-2 with TRBJ1-5, with 9 positions matching TRBD1. The origin of this receptor is an adult with an advanced solid tumor such as melanoma, head and neck, liver or kidney cancer. The CDR3 sequence: CASSMGQGSNQPQHF. The CDR3, as DNA: TGTGCCAGCAGCATGGGACAGGGAAGCAATCAGCCCCAGCATTTT.